What follows are 24 T cell receptor beta chains derived from one specimen sequenced in a study of blood T cell repertoires in COVID-19. Produced via immunoSEQ multiplex PCR; TCRdb's table is partial and in-frame only. The sample lists some 140,000 clones; around 80% were seen once. Sequencing input: peripheral blood. The receptors derive from a man older than 75 with acute or convalescent COVID-19.

The chain carries TRBV6-6 and TRBJ1-1, with D possibly matching TRBD1 (5 bases). V was trimmed by 6 bases and J by 0 bases, leaving 32 bases between them. Germline CDR1 reads MNHNY; CDR2 reads SVGAGI (reference sequence). This CDR3 has 21 residues. The CDR3, as DNA: TGTGCCAGCAGACGAACTCCTGGCCTCCTGCGGGGGAAATTCATGAACACTGAAGCTTTCTTT. It yields the protein CASRRTPGLLRGKFMNTEAFF.

This clone is a singleton in its sample. The V and J genes are TRBV5-1 and TRBJ1-5; 9 positions agree with TRBD1. J lost 5 bases, V lost 4 bases, and 4 bases had no gene match. The CDR3 totals 14 residues. CDR1 SGHRS and CDR2 YFSETQ come from the germline V gene. CDR3 DNA sequence: TGCGCCAGCAGCCCCGGACAGGGGCATCAGCCCCAGCATTTT. It yields the protein CASSPGQGHQPQHF. Variable domain in full (rest from reference TRBV5-1 and TRBJ1-5): KAGVTQTPRYLIKTRGQQVTLSCSPISGHRSVSWYQQTPGQGLQFLFEYFSETQRNKGNFPGRFSGRQFSNSRSEMNVSTLELGDSALYLCASSPGQGHQPQHFGDGTRLSIL.

The V gene is TRBV19, the J gene TRBJ1-2; perhaps TRBD1 as D (5 bases). The V gene's germline CDR1 is LNHDA and CDR2 SQIVND (reference sequence). The CDR3 contains 15 residues. Trimming removed 4 bases at V and 5 bases at J, with 17 bases between. CDR3 residues: CASSTQGREGYGYTF. CDR3 in DNA: TGTGCCAGTAGTACGCAGGGTCGAGAAGGATATGGCTACACCTTC. The full variable domain, in which reference TRBV19 and TRBJ1-2 provide the parts outside the CDR3, is DGGITQSPKYLFRKEGQNVTLSCEQNLNHDAMYWYRQDPGQGLRLIYYSQIVNDFQKGDIAEGYSVSREKKESFPLTVTSAQKNPTAFYLCASSTQGREGYGYTFGSGTRLTVV.

The chain joins TRBV6-2 or TRBV6-3 to TRBJ2-3, with D unresolved. Germline loops: CDR1 MNHEY, CDR2 SVGEGT. Trimming removed 4 bases from V and 4 bases from J, with 9 bases in between. The CDR3 extends over 13 amino acids. CDR3 loop: CASSSGLSDTQYF. The CDR3, as DNA: TGTGCCAGCAGTTCCGGGTTGTCAGATACGCAGTATTTT.

V and J are TRBV30 and TRBJ2-4, with D perhaps matching TRBD2 (6 bases). This CDR3 spans 15 amino acids. Trimming stripped 2 bases from V and 6 bases from J, with 17 bases between. Germline-derived CDR1 and CDR2 are GTSNPN and SVGIG (reference sequence). CDR3 bases: TGTGCCTGGAGTCCTGGACCGATGCGGGGAAACATTCAGTACTTC. Amino acid sequence: CAWSPGPMRGNIQYF.

V is TRBV5-1 and J is TRBJ2-2, with D perhaps matching TRBD2 (6 bases). The V end was cut by 0 bases, the J end by 5 bases, with 14 bases between. The CDR3 totals 16 residues. CDR1 and CDR2 from the germline V gene are SGHRS and YFSETQ. The CDR3 bases are TGCGCCAGCAGCTTGGATCCGGGGGTGAGAACCGGGGAGCTGTTTTTT. Protein: CASSLDPGVRTGELFF.

This clone was observed once. The chain joins TRBV6-5 to TRBJ1-1; 7 nucleotides match TRBD1. V shed 4 bases, J shed 0 bases, and the junction held 5 bases outside the gene matches. Germline assignment: CDR1 MNHEY and CDR2 SVGAGI. CDR3 size: 15 residues. The CDR3 DNA follows: TGTGCCAGCAGTTCCGGACAGGTCTTGAACACTGAAGCTTTCTTT. This sequence encodes CASSSGQVLNTEAFF.

This chain links TRBV4-1 with TRBJ1-1; weak D call: TRBD1 (6 bases). V lost 4 bases to trimming and J lost 4 bases, with 13 bases between them. Per the germline V gene, CDR1 is MGHRA and CDR2 is YSYEKL. The CDR3 extends over 14 amino acids. The CDR3 here is CASSPVTGSTEAFF. CDR3 bases: TGCGCCAGCAGCCCGGTAACAGGGAGCACTGAAGCTTTCTTT.

This clone showed up just once. This chain uses TRBV7-7 with TRBJ1-3; the D gene is possibly TRBD1 (6 bases). V was cut by 4 bases and J by 5 bases, with 18 bases left in between. The CDR3 length is 16 residues. Looked up from germline, CDR1 is SSHAT and CDR2 is FNYEAQ (reference sequence). The CDR3 protein is CASSSGQPGQRNTIYF. Here the CDR3 DNA reads TGTGCCAGCAGCTCCGGTCAACCGGGACAAAGAAACACCATATATTTT.

The J gene is TRBJ2-3, the V gene TRBV5-4; 11 bases line up with TRBD2. The CDR3 spans 16 residues. Per the germline V gene, CDR1 is SGHNT and CDR2 is YYREEE (reference sequence). Trimming took 3 bases from V and 5 from J; bases not matched to a gene: 8. Written as DNA, the CDR3 is TGTGCCAGCAGCTCCAAGACTAGCGGGGTGGGAGATACGCAGTATTTT. This sequence encodes CASSSKTSGVGDTQYF. Variable domain in full (rest from reference TRBV5-4 and TRBJ2-3): ETGVTQSPTHLIKTRGQQVTLRCSSQSGHNTVSWYQQALGQGPQFIFQYYREEENGRGNFPPRFSGLQFPNYSSELNVNALELDDSALYLCASSSKTSGVGDTQYFGPGTRLTVL.

The chain has TRBV7-3 and TRBJ2-2; 8 bases line up with TRBD2. The CDR3 covers 14 residues. Germline-derived CDR1 and CDR2 are SGHTA and FQGTGA. The J segment lost 6 bases and the V segment lost 3 bases, leaving 3 bases of the junction unmatched. DNA of the CDR3: TGTGCCAGCAGCTTGGGGACTAGTCCCGGGGAGCTGTTTTTT. Translating it yields CASSLGTSPGELFF.

This clone showed up just a few times. The chain carries TRBV15 and TRBJ2-7; 10 nucleotides align to TRBD1. The CDR3 has 17 amino acids. Germline CDR1 is LNHNV and CDR2 is YYDKDF (reference sequence). J gave up 4 bases and V 0 bases, and 9 bases lay outside the gene matches. DNA of the CDR3: TGTGCCACCAGCAGAGACTCTGCTGACAGGGGGCAGTACGAGCAGTACTTC. Translated, it gives CATSRDSADRGQYEQYF.

This sequence joins TRBV11-2 and TRBJ1-4, with TRBD1 matching over 10 bases. Germline CDR1 and CDR2: SGHAT and FQNNGV. J gave up 4 bases and V 5 bases, and 4 bases lay outside the gene matches. CDR3 length: 15 residues. The CDR3 DNA reads as TGTGCCAGCAGCGCGGACAGGGGGGTTAATGAAAAACTGTTTTTT. Protein product: CASSADRGVNEKLFF.

The chain uses TRBV10-3 and TRBJ1-1, with 8 bases identical to TRBD1. V lost 6 bases to trimming and J lost 1 base; unmatched junction nucleotides: 4. Germline CDR1 is ENHRY and CDR2 is SYGVKD. CDR3 length: 14 residues. CDR3 DNA: TGTGCCATCAGATCCGGGACAGGGAACACTGAAGCTTTCTTT. Translated, it gives CAIRSGTGNTEAFF.

The V call is TRBV19, the J call TRBJ1-1, with a possible D match to TRBD1 (5 bases). Germline assignment: CDR1 LNHDA and CDR2 SQIVND (reference sequence). The CDR3 has 16 residues. With 0 bases removed from V and 2 bases from J, the gap between germline ends came to 13 bases. The CDR3 sequence is CASSIEAVRGNTEAFF. CDR3 in DNA: TGTGCCAGTAGTATAGAGGCCGTAAGGGGTAACACTGAAGCTTTCTTT.

The genes are TRBV25-1 and TRBJ1-1, with TRBD1 as a possible D gene (5 bases). The CDR3 sequence is 14 residues long. Germline CDR1 and CDR2: MGHDK and SYGVNS. V was trimmed by 4 bases and J by 3 bases, leaving 12 bases between them. The CDR3 DNA sequence: TGTGCCAGCAGTGGGGTGGGGGGTGACACTGAAGCTTTCTTT. Translating gives CASSGVGGDTEAFF.

The V and J genes are TRBV6-5 and TRBJ2-6, with D possibly being TRBD2 (5 bases). This CDR3 has 14 amino acids. Trimming left V 6 bases short and J 0 bases short, with 6 bases between. Germline V gene lookup returns CDR1 MNHEY and CDR2 SVGAGI. The CDR3 loop reads CASRRASGANVLTF. The CDR3 DNA follows: TGTGCCAGCAGGAGGGCCTCTGGGGCCAACGTCCTGACTTTC.

This clone was observed a handful of times. The chain employs TRBV4-2 and TRBJ2-2; D perhaps matches TRBD1 (5 bases). The CDR3 is 12 residues long. Trimming cost V 4 bases and J 7 bases, with 7 bases left between them. CDR1 LGHNA and CDR2 YNFKEQ come from the germline V gene. The CDR3 region is CASSPRVGELFF. For the CDR3, the DNA is TGTGCCAGCAGCCCCAGGGTCGGGGAGCTGTTTTTT.

The chain carries TRBV30 and TRBJ1-3; D is undetermined. CDR3 length equals 13 residues. Germline V lookup: CDR1 GTSNPN, CDR2 SVGIG (reference sequence). The V end lost 3 bases, the J end lost 7 bases, and 13 bases lay between the germline ends. Written as DNA, the CDR3 is TGTGCCTGGAGGTCGTTGGGCGGGAACACCATATATTTT. It is translated as CAWRSLGGNTIYF.

Turning to this clone: Its ends do not fully match the called genes, so a read error is possible. V gene TRBV9 combines with J gene TRBJ1-6; no clear D gene. Germline CDR1 and CDR2: SGDLS and YYNGEE. There are 13 residues in the CDR3. Here the CDR3 reads CASSVAYNSPLHF. The CDR3 DNA reads TGTGCCAGCAGCGTAGCCTACAATTCACCCCTCCACTTT.

The table lists this clone with a few counts. This sequence joins TRBV30 and TRBJ1-5, with 7 positions matching TRBD1. Trimming at V came to 2 bases and at J to 3 bases, leaving 1 base not matched to a gene. The CDR3 is made up of 13 amino acids. CDR1 and CDR2 (germline): GTSNPN, SVGIG (reference sequence). The CDR3 coding sequence is TGTGCCTGGAGTACAGGGGACAATCAGCCCCAGCATTTT. Residues: CAWSTGDNQPQHF.

Comments on this clone: Other DNA sequences within the sample encode an identical CDR3. V usage is TRBV18 and J usage is TRBJ2-7; unclear D gene. Germline CDR1 and CDR2: KGHSH and LQKENI. The V and J ends lost 2 bases and 3 bases respectively, with 8 bases between them. The CDR3 totals 13 residues. In DNA, the CDR3 is TGTGCCAGCTCACCAGGGCAGGACTACGAGCAGTACTTC. Amino acid sequence: CASSPGQDYEQYF.

The table lists this clone with a few counts. The V and J genes are TRBV18 and TRBJ1-1; D unclear. Germline CDR1 is KGHSH and CDR2 is LQKENI. CDR3 length: 14 amino acids. The V gene lost 2 bases and the J gene lost 1 base, with 8 bases spanning the gap. The CDR3 is CASSPTRGNTEAFF. DNA for the CDR3: TGTGCCAGCTCACCAACTCGGGGGAACACTGAAGCTTTCTTT.

This CDR3 reads CASSLRHPGNTIYF. The CDR3 bases are TGTGCCAGCAGTTTGCGCCACCCTGGAAACACCATATATTTT. This chain links TRBV28 with TRBJ1-3; D is unclear. The germline V gene has CDR1 MDHEN and CDR2 SYDVKM. V was pared by 3 bases and J by 2 bases, with 8 bases between. The CDR3 is 14 amino acids.